One sample yielded the 23 T cell receptor beta chains listed below, sequenced in a study of T cell repertoires in cytomegalovirus infection. Using its own MiXCR run on the reads, TCRdb lists one record per CDR3 protein. The sample contains under 850,000 distinct CDR3 sequences, 35% to 40% of which appear only once. Sequencing input: PBMCs. The source is a human donor in good health (CMV status not recorded). Some clones in this sample may be carry-over from other donors' samples.

The chain joins TRBV13 to TRBJ2-7; weak D call: TRBD1 (6 bases). The V and J ends lost 5 bases and 3 bases respectively, with 14 bases between them. CDR3 size: 14 residues. Germline CDR1 reads PRHDT; CDR2 reads FYEKMQ (reference sequence). The CDR3 here is CASSLRTVYYEQYF. CDR3 sequence (DNA): TGTGCCAGCAGCCTCCGGACAGTATACTACGAGCAGTACTTC.

The CDR3 nucleotides read TGCAGTGCTAGTGGGACAAGAAATGAAAAACTGTTTTTT. Protein: CSASGTRNEKLFF. The chain employs TRBV20-1 and TRBJ1-4; maybe TRBD1 (6 bases). The CDR3 length is 13 residues. V lost 3 bases, J lost 5 bases, and 10 bases lay in between. CDR1 DFQATT and CDR2 SNEGSKA come from the germline V gene (reference sequence).

This clonotype was counted a few times. This CDR3 reads CASQRGPRVTEAFF. The CDR3 nucleotides are TGTGCCAGCCAGCGGGGGCCAAGGGTCACTGAAGCTTTCTTT. This chain uses TRBV12-3 or TRBV12-4 with TRBJ1-1; possibly TRBD1 for D (6 bases). The CDR3 is 14 amino acids. The germline V and J ends were trimmed by 8 bases and 4 bases, with 17 bases remaining between them.

This clonotype appeared a few times. This sequence joins TRBV29-1 and TRBJ1-2, with TRBD1 matching 9 bases. The CDR3 contains 14 residues. The V gene's germline CDR1 is SQVTM and CDR2 ANQGSEA. V was clipped by 3 bases and J by 3 bases; unmatched bases: 5. The CDR3 DNA is TGCAGCGTTGAGCCGACAGGGGGTGACTATGGCTACACCTTC. It specifies CSVEPTGGDYGYTF.

This clonotype was counted only a few times. V is TRBV20-1 and J is TRBJ2-7; D is uncertain. The CDR3 has 10 residues. Germline V gives CDR1 DFQATT, CDR2 SNEGSKA (reference sequence). CDR3 DNA sequence: TGCGGCACCAGCACCTACGAGCAGTACTTC. Residues: CGTSTYEQYF.

The rearrangement joins TRBV6-6 to TRBJ2-1; D uncertain. The CDR3 is 15 amino acids. The ends were cut back, 8 bases at V and 0 bases at J, with 14 bases in the middle. Germline assignment: CDR1 MNHNY and CDR2 SVGAGI (reference sequence). CDR3 region: CASEDWGYSYNEQFF. The CDR3 nucleotides read TGTGCCAGCGAAGATTGGGGATACTCCTACAATGAGCAGTTCTTC.

This clonotype was observed a few times. The CDR3 nucleotides read TGTGCCAGCAGCTCCGAAGCAGGCCAGGAGACCCAGTACTTC. Its protein product is CASSSEAGQETQYF. The chain employs TRBV11-2 and TRBJ2-5, with D unclear. The CDR3 totals 14 residues. The germline CDR1 and CDR2 sequences are SGHAT and FQNNGV. The V gene lost 4 bases and the J gene lost 5 bases, with 14 bases spanning the gap.

V gene TRBV27 combines with J gene TRBJ1-5, with no clear D. Germline V lookup: CDR1 MNHEY, CDR2 SMNVEV (reference sequence). V shed 2 bases and J shed 7 bases, with 12 bases lying between them. The CDR3 length is 14 residues. The CDR3 DNA reads TGTGCCAGCAGTTTAAGGCCCGTGGAGCAGCCCCAGCATTTT. Protein product: CASSLRPVEQPQHF.

This clonotype was found a few times. The chain couples TRBV29-1 to TRBJ2-1; TRBD2 is a possible D gene (6 bases). The germline V gene encodes CDR1 SQVTM and CDR2 ANQGSEA. The germline V and J ends were trimmed by 3 bases and 9 bases, with 15 bases remaining between them. The CDR3 contains 13 residues. CDR3: CSVDTGVTFEQFF. In nucleotides, the CDR3 is TGCAGCGTTGATACGGGAGTCACGTTTGAGCAGTTCTTC.

This clonotype was recorded a few times. The genes are TRBV24-1 and TRBJ1-2, with 9 bases that match TRBD1. CDR3 length equals 12 residues. The J segment lost 8 bases and the V segment lost 9 bases, leaving 6 bases of the junction unmatched. Germline V gene lookup returns CDR1 KGHDR and CDR2 SFDVKD. CDR3 region: CATAQGANGYTF. CDR3 in DNA: TGTGCCACCGCACAGGGGGCTAACGGCTACACCTTC.

V usage is TRBV4-3 and J usage is TRBJ2-1; TRBD1 or TRBD2 may be the D gene (5 bases each). Per the germline V gene, CDR1 is LGHNA and CDR2 is YSLEER. CDR3 length: 14 amino acids. The V gene lost 1 base and the J gene lost 8 bases, with 12 bases spanning the gap. CDR3 protein: CASSQVPGPYEQFF. The CDR3 nucleotides are TGCGCCAGCAGCCAAGTCCCGGGACCGTATGAGCAGTTCTTC.

In its sample, this clonotype was seen many times. The V and J genes are TRBV7-2 and TRBJ1-3; D is ambiguous. The CDR3 contains 16 residues. Germline CDR1 reads SGHTA; CDR2 reads FQGNSA. V lost 0 bases to trimming and J lost 0 bases, with 9 bases between them. CDR3 sequence (DNA): TGTGCCAGCAGCTTAGCCCGCGTCCCCTCTGGAAACACCATATATTTT. This codes for CASSLARVPSGNTIYF.

This clonotype came up many times. CDR3 DNA sequence: TGTGCCAGCAGCCCAAGCCTAGCCGAACGGTTCTTC. Residues: CASSPSLAERFF. V is TRBV7-6 and J is TRBJ2-1, with D possibly matching TRBD2 (5 bases). The V gene lost 5 bases and the J gene lost 15 bases, with 17 bases spanning the gap. Germline values: CDR1 SGHVS, CDR2 FNYEAQ. The CDR3 extends over 12 amino acids.

This chain joins TRBV29-1 and TRBJ2-5, with TRBD2 matching 8 bases. CDR1 is SQVTM and CDR2 is ANQGSEA in the germline V gene. This CDR3 is 14 amino acids long. Trimming cost V 2 bases and J 1 base; bases outside gene matches: 3. CDR3 sequence reads: CSVEKAGGQETQYF. The CDR3 region has the DNA TGCAGCGTTGAAAAGGCGGGGGGCCAAGAGACCCAGTACTTC.

This clonotype has a handful of counts. The chain combines TRBV19 with TRBJ1-1, with D perhaps matching TRBD1 (5 bases). Trimming pared 11 bases from V and 2 bases from J, leaving 15 bases between. Germline loops: CDR1 LNHDA, CDR2 SQIVND (reference sequence). The CDR3 length is 13 residues. The CDR3 bases are TGTGCCGCCAGTAAAGGGGAAAACACTGAAGCTTTCTTT. Amino acids: CAASKGENTEAFF.

A few counts support this clonotype. The chain has TRBV6-1 and TRBJ2-7, with D possibly called TRBD1 or TRBD2 (5 bases each). V lost 3 bases and J lost 3, with 24 bases in between. The V gene's germline CDR1 is MNHNS and CDR2 SASEGT. The CDR3 is made up of 18 amino acids. CDR3 sequence: CASSELPGADIEFYEQYF. DNA of the CDR3: TGTGCCAGCAGTGAGCTCCCCGGGGCGGACATAGAATTCTACGAGCAGTACTTC.

J is TRBJ2-5 and V is TRBV24-1, with 8 bases fitting TRBD1. CDR1 and CDR2 from the germline V gene are KGHDR and SFDVKD. With 3 bases clipped from V and 2 bases from J, the junction kept 7 bases outside the gene matches. The CDR3 contains 16 residues. The CDR3 here is CATSDTRTGRQETQYF. The CDR3 nucleotides read TGTGCCACCAGTGATACGAGGACAGGGCGTCAAGAGACCCAGTACTTC.

This clonotype was seen only a few times. The V gene is TRBV28, the J gene TRBJ1-2, with 10 bases matching TRBD1. The germline gives CDR1 MDHEN, CDR2 SYDVKM. Losses at the gene ends were 2 bases for V and 8 bases for J; bases not matched to a gene: 11. CDR3 length: 16 amino acids. The CDR3 region is CASSLVSETGGEGYTF. CDR3 coding DNA: TGTGCCAGCAGTTTAGTTTCCGAGACAGGGGGCGAAGGCTACACCTTC.

This chain joins TRBV28 and TRBJ2-3; the match to TRBD2 covers 8 bases. CDR1 and CDR2 from the germline V gene are MDHEN and SYDVKM. The CDR3 is 17 amino acids. The V gene end was trimmed by 3 bases and the J gene end by 1 base; junction bases not matched to a gene: 9. The CDR3 loop is CASSFQGAGVGTDTQYF. DNA for the CDR3: TGTGCCAGCAGTTTCCAGGGAGCGGGAGTTGGCACAGATACGCAGTATTTT.

The rearrangement links TRBV28 to TRBJ2-7, with D uncertain. CDR3 length: 13 residues. Germline assignment: CDR1 MDHEN and CDR2 SYDVKM. CDR3 sequence: CAQQSDGTSEQYF. The DNA for the CDR3 is TGTGCACAGCAATCGGACGGAACCTCCGAGCAGTACTTC.

The chain couples TRBV12-3 or TRBV12-4 to TRBJ2-6; D call uncertain. With 5 bases removed from V and 0 bases from J, the gap between germline ends came to 17 bases. The CDR3 is 18 residues long. This chain's CDR3 is CASSPPAPWGSGANVLTF. CDR3 coding DNA: TGTGCCAGCAGTCCGCCGGCCCCCTGGGGCTCTGGGGCCAACGTCCTGACTTTC.

A note on this clonotype: Given the absence of the conserved phenylalanine or tryptophan at the CDR3 end, a read error is likely. The chain recombines TRBV7-2 with TRBJ1-5; weak D call: TRBD1 (5 bases). V lost 8 bases, J lost 3 bases, and 17 bases lay in between. Germline V lookup: CDR1 SGHTA, CDR2 FQGNSA. This CDR3 contains 15 residues. CDR3 residues: CASVNGTANNQPQHL. The CDR3, as DNA: TGTGCCAGCGTCAACGGGACGGCTAACAATCAGCCCCAGCATTTG.

This chain joins TRBV7-6 and TRBJ2-1; D may correspond to TRBD1 or TRBD2 (5 bases each). CDR1 SGHVS and CDR2 FNYEAQ come from the germline V gene. Between the trimmed V and J ends, which lost 6 bases and 5 bases, there was a span of 23 bases. The CDR3 contains 17 residues. The DNA for the CDR3 is TGTGCCAGCAGGAGTGCCCCGGGACGACTTTCGCACAATGAGCAGTTCTTC. It specifies CASRSAPGRLSHNEQFF.